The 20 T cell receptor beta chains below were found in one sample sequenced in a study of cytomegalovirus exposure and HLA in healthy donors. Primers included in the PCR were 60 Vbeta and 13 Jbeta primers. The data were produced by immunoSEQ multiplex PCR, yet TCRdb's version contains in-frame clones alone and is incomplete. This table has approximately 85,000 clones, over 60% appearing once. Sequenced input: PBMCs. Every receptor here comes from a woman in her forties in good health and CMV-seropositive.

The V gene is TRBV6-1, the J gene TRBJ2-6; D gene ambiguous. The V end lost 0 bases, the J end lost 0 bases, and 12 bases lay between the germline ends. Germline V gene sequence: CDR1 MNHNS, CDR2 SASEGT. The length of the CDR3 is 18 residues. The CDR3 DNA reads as TGTGCCAGCAGTGAAGCGGGCTACTCCAGCTCTGGGGCCAACGTCCTGACTTTC. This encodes CASSEAGYSSSGANVLTF.

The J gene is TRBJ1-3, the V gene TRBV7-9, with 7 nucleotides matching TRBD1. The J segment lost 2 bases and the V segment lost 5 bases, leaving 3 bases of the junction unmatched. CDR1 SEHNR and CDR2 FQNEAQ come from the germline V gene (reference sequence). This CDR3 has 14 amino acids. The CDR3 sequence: CASSTQGTGNTIYF. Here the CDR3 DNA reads TGTGCCAGCAGCACACAGGGGACTGGAAACACCATATATTTT.

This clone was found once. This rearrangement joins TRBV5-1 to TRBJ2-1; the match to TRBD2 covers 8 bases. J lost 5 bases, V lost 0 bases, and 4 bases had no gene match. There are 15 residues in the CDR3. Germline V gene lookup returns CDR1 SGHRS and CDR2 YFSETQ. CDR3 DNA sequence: TGCGCCAGCAGCTTGGCGGGGGGGGTAGACAATGAGCAGTTCTTC. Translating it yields CASSLAGGVDNEQFF.

The CDR3 is CASSLGGLAGGPGTGELFF. In nucleotides, the CDR3 is TGTGCCAGCAGTTTAGGGGGACTAGCGGGAGGGCCGGGCACCGGGGAGCTGTTTTTT. This sequence joins TRBV27 and TRBJ2-2; 16 nucleotides match TRBD2. The CDR3 extends over 19 amino acids. Trimming removed 2 bases from V and 4 bases from J; junction bases left unmatched: 7. Per germline, CDR1 MNHEY and CDR2 SMNVEV (reference sequence).

The CDR3 loop reads CASSSIIEQPQHF. The CDR3 region has the DNA TGTGCCAGCAGTTCAATAATTGAGCAGCCCCAGCATTTT. The chain has TRBV6-1 and TRBJ1-5; D not certain. The length of the CDR3 is 13 residues. V was shortened by 5 bases and J by 7 bases, with 12 bases between the two germline ends. Germline V gene sequence: CDR1 MNHNS, CDR2 SASEGT.

The CDR3 sequence: CASSLGGRGVPTDTQYF. The DNA for the CDR3 is TGTGCCAGCAGCTTAGGGGGGCGGGGGGTTCCGACAGATACGCAGTATTTT. This rearrangement joins TRBV7-2 to TRBJ2-3; TRBD2 matches 8 bases. The CDR3 has 17 residues. V gave up 1 base and J gave up 3 bases; unmatched junction bases: 9. CDR1 is SGHTA, CDR2 FQGNSA, per germline.

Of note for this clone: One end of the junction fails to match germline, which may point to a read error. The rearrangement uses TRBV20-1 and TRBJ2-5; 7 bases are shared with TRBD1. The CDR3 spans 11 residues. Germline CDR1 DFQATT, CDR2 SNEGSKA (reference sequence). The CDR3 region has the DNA TGCAGTGCTACCGACAGGGAGACCCAGGACTTC. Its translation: CSATDRETQDF.

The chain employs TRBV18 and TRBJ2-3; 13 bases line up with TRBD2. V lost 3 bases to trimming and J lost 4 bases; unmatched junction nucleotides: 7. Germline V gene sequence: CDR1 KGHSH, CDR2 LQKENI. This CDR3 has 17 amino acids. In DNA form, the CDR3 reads TGTGCCAGCTCACCTCCGGGACTAGCGGGGATCGCAGATACGCAGTATTTT. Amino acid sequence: CASSPPGLAGIADTQYF.

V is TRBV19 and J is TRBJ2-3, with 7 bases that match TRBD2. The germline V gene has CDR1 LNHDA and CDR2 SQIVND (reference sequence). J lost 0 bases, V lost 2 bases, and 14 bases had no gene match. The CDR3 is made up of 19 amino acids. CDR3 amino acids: CASSIRHQAAGESTDTQYF. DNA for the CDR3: TGTGCCAGTAGTATAAGGCACCAGGCGGCGGGAGAGAGCACAGATACGCAGTATTTT.

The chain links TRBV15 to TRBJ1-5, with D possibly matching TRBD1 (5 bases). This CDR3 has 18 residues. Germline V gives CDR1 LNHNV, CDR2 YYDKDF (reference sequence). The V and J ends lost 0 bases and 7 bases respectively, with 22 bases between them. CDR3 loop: CATSRDFSDIGVRQPQHF. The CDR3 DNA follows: TGTGCCACCAGCAGAGATTTTTCGGACATTGGCGTCCGACAGCCCCAGCATTTT. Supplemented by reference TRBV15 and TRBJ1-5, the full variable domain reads DAMVIQNPRYQVTQFGKPVTLSCSQTLNHNVMYWYQQKSSQAPKLLFHYYDKDFNNEADTPDNFQSRRPNTSFCFLDIRSPGLGDTAMYLCATSRDFSDIGVRQPQHFGDGTRLSIL.

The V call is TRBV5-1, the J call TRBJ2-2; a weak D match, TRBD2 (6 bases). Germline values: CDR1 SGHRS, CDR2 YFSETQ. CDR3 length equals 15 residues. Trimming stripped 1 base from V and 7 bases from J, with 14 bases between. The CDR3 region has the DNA TGCGCCAGCAGCTTGCGTACGGGACTGATCGGGGAGCTGTTTTTT. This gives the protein CASSLRTGLIGELFF.

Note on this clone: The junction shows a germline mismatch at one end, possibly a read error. CDR3 sequence reads: CSSSTNQRGSIDTQYF. CDR3 coding DNA: TGTTCCAGCAGTACGAACCAGCGTGGGAGTATAGATACGCAGTATTTT. V is TRBV7-9 and J is TRBJ2-3; D perhaps matches TRBD2 (5 bases). This CDR3 contains 16 residues. Germline V gene lookup returns CDR1 SEHNR and CDR2 FQNEAQ (reference sequence).

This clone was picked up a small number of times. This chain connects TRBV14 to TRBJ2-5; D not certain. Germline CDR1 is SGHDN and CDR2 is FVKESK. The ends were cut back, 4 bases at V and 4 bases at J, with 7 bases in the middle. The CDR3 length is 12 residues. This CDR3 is CASSLVRETQYF. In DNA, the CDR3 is TGTGCCAGCAGCCTCGTTAGAGAGACCCAGTACTTC.

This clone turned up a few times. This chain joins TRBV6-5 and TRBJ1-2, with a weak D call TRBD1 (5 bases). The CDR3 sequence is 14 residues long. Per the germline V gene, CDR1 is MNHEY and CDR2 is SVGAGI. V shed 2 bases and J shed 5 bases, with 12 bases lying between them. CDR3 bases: TGTGCCAGCAGTTACAGGGTCGGACAATATGGCTACACCTTC. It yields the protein CASSYRVGQYGYTF.

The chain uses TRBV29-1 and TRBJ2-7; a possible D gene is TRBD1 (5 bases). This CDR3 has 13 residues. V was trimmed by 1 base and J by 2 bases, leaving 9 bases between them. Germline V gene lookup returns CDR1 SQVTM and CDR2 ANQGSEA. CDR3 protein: CSVEAGQPYEQYF. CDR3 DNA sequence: TGCAGCGTTGAAGCAGGGCAGCCCTACGAGCAGTACTTC.

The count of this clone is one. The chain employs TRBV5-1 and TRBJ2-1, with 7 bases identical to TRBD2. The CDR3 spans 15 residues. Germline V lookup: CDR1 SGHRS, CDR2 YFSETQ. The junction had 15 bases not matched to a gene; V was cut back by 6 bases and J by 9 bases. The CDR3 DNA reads TGCGCCAGCAACCCGGGGGGTGGAGAGGGGAGTGAGCAGTTCTTC. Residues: CASNPGGGEGSEQFF.

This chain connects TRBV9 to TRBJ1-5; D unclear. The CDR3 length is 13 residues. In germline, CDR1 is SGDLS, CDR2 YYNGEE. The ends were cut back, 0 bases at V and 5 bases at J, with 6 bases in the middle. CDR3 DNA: TGTGCCAGCAGCGTAGGGGCCGATCAGCCCCAGCATTTT. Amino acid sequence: CASSVGADQPQHF.

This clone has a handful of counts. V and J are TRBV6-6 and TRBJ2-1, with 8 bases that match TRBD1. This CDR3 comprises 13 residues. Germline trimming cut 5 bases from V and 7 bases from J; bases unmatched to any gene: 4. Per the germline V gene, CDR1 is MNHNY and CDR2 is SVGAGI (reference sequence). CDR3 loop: CASSPGGLNEQFF. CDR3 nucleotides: TGTGCCAGCAGTCCAGGGGGCTTGAATGAGCAGTTCTTC.

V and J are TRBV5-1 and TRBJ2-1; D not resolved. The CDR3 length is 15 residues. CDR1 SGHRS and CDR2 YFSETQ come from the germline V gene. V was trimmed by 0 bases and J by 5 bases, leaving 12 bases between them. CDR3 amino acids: CASSLVATLNNEQFF. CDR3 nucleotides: TGCGCCAGCAGCTTGGTGGCGACACTGAACAATGAGCAGTTCTTC.

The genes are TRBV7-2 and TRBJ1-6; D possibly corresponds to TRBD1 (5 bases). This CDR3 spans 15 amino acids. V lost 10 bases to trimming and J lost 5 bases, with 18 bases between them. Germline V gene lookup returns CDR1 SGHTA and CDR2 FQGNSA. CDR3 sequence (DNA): TGTGCCACCTCAGCCGGGGGGACCAATAATTCACCCCTCCACTTT. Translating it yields CATSAGGTNNSPLHF.